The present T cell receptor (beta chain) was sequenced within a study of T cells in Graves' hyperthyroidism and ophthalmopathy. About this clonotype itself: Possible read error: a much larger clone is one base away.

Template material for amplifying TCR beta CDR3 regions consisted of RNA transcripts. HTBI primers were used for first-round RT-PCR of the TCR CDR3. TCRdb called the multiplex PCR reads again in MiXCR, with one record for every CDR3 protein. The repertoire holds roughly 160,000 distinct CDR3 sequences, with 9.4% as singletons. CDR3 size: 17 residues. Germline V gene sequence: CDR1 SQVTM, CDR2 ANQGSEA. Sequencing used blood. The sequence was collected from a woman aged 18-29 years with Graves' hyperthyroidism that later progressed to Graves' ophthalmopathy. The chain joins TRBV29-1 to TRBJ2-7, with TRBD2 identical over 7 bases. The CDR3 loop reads CSVVLREGRERSYGQYF. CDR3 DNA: TGCAGCGTTGTTCTGCGGGAAGGGCGGGAGAGGTCCTACGGGCAGTACTTC.